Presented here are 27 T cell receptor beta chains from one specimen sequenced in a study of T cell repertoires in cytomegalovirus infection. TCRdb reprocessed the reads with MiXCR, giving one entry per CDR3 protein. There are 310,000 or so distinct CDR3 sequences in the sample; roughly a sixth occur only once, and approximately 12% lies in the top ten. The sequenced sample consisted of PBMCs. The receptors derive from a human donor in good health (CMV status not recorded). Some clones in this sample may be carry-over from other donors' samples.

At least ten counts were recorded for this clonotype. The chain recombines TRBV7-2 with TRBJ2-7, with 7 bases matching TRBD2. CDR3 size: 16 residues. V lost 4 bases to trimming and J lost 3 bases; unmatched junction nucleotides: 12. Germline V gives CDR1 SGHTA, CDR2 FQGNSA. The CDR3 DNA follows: TGTGCCAGCAGCTATGGATCCGGGGGGTTCCTCTACGAGCAGTACTTC. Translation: CASSYGSGGFLYEQYF.

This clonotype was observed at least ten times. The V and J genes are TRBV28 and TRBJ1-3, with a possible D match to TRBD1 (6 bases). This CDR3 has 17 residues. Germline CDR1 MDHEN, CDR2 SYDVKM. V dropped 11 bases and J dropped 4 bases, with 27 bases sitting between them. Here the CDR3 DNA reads TGTGCCTCACTTAGTTTATGGGGGGGCGCATCCGGAAACACCATATATTTT. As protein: CASLSLWGGASGNTIYF. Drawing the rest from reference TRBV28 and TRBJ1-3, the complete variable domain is DVKVTQSSRYLVKRTGEKVFLECVQDMDHENMFWYRQDPGLGLRLIYFSYDVKMKEKGDIPEGYSVSREKKERFSLILESASTNQTSMYLCASLSLWGGASGNTIYFGEGSWLTVV.

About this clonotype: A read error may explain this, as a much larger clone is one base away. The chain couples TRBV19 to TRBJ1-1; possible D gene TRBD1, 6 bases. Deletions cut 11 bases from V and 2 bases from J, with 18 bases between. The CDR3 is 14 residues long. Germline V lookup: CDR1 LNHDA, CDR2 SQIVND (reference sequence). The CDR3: CACTSDRSNTEAFF. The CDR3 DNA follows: TGTGCCTGTACCTCAGACAGGTCAAACACTGAAGCTTTCTTT.

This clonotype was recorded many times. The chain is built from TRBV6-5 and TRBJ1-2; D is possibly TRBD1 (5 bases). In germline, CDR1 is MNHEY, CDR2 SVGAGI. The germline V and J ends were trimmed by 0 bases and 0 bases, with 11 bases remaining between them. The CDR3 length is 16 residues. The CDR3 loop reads CASSYSGAVTNYGYTF. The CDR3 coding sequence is TGTGCCAGCAGTTACTCAGGGGCAGTTACTAACTATGGCTACACCTTC.

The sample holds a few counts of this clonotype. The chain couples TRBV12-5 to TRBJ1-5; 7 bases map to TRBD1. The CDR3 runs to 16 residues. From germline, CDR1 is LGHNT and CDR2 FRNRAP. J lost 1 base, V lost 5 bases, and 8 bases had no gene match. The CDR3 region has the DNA TGTGCTAGTGGTCCAGCAGGGGGAAGGAGCAATCAGCCCCAGCATTTT. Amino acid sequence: CASGPAGGRSNQPQHF.

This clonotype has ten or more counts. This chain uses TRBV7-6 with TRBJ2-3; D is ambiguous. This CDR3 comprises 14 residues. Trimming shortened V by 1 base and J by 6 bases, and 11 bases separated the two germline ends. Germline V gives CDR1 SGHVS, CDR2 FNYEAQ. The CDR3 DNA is TGTGCCAGCAGCTTAGTGGACGCCGTGGATACGCAGTATTTT. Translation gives CASSLVDAVDTQYF. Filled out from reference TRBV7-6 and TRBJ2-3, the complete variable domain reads GAGVSQSPRYKVTKRGQDVALRCDPISGHVSLYWYRQALGQGPEFLTYFNYEAQQDKSGLPNDRFSAERPEGSISTLTIQRTEQRDSAMYRCASSLVDAVDTQYFGPGTRLTVL.

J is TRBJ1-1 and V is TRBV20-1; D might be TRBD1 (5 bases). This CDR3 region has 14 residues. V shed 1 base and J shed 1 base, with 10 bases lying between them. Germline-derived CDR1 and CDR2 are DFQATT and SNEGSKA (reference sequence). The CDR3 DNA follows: TGCAGTGCTAGAGGGGGCCACGGGAACACTGAAGCTTTCTTT. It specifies CSARGGHGNTEAFF.

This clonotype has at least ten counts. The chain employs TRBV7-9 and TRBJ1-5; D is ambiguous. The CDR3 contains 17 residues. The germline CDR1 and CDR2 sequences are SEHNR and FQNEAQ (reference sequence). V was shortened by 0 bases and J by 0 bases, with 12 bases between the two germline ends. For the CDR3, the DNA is TGTGCCAGCAGCTTAGCGGTTTCAGCCTATAGCAATCAGCCCCAGCATTTT. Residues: CASSLAVSAYSNQPQHF. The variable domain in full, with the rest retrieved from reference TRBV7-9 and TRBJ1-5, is DTGVSQNPRHKITKRGQNVTFRCDPISEHNRLYWYRQTLGQGPEFLTYFQNEAQLEKSRLLSDRFSAERPKGSFSTLEIQRTEQGDSAMYLCASSLAVSAYSNQPQHFGDGTRLSIL.

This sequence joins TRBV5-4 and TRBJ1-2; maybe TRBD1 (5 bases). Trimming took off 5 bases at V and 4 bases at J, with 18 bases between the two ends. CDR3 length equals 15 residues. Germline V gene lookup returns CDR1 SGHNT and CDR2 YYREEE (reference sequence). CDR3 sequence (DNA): TGTGCCAGCAGTGCCGGAGCAGGGATTGCCTATGGCTACACCTTC. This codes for CASSAGAGIAYGYTF.

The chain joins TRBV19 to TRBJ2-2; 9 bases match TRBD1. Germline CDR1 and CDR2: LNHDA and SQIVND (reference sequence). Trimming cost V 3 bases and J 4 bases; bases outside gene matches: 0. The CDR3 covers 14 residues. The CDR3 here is CASSMDRGTGELFF. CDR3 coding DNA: TGTGCCAGTAGTATGGACAGGGGCACCGGGGAGCTGTTTTTT.

This CDR3 is CASSEWTSGHEKETQYF. The CDR3 DNA follows: TGCGCCAGCAGTGAGTGGACTAGCGGGCACGAAAAAGAGACCCAGTACTTC. This chain joins TRBV10-2 and TRBJ2-5; 11 nucleotides agree with TRBD2. Per the germline V gene, CDR1 is WSHSY and CDR2 is SAAADI. This CDR3 region has 17 residues. V dropped 1 base and J dropped 3; count of bases not matched to a gene: 7.

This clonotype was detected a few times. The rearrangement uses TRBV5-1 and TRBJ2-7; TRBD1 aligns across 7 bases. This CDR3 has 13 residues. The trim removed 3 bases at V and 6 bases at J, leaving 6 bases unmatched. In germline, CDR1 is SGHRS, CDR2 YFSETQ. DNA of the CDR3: TGCGCCAGCAGCTATTCGACAGGGAGCGAGCAGTACTTC. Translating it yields CASSYSTGSEQYF.

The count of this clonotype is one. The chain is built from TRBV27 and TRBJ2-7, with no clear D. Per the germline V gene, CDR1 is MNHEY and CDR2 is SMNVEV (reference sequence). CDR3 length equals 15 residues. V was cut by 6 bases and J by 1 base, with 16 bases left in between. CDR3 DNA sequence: TGTGCCAGCAGCCTGTTAGGGATCCGGTCCTACGAGCAGTACTTC. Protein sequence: CASSLLGIRSYEQYF.

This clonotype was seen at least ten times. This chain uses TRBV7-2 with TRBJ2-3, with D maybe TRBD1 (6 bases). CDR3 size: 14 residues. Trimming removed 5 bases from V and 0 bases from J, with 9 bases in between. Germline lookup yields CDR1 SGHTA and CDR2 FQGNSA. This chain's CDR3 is CASSPDRSTDTQYF. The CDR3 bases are TGTGCCAGCAGCCCGGACAGAAGCACAGATACGCAGTATTTT.

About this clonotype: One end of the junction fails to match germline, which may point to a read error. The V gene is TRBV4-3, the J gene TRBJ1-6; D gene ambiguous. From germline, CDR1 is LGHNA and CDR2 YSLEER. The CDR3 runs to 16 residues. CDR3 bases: TGCGACAGCAGCCAAGATCTGGGAGCCGATAATTCACCCCTCCACTTT. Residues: CDSSQDLGADNSPLHF.

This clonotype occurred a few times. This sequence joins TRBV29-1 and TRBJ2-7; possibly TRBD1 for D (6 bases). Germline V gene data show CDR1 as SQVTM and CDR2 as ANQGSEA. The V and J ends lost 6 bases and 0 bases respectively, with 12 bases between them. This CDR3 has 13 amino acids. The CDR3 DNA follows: TGCAGCGTGAACCGGGACAACTCCTACGAGCAGTACTTC. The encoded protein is CSVNRDNSYEQYF.

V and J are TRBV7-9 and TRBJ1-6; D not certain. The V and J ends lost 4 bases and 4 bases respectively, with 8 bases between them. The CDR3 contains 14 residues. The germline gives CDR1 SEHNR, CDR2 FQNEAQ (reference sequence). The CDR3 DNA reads TGTGCCAGCAGCTCCCAGGCTTATAATTCACCCCTCCACTTT. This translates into CASSSQAYNSPLHF.

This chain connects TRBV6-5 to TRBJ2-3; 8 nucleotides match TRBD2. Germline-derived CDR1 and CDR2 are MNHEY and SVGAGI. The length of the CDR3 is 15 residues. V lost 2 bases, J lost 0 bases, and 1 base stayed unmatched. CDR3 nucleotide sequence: TGTGCCAGCAGTTACCAGCGGGGGAGCACAGATACGCAGTATTTT. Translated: CASSYQRGSTDTQYF.

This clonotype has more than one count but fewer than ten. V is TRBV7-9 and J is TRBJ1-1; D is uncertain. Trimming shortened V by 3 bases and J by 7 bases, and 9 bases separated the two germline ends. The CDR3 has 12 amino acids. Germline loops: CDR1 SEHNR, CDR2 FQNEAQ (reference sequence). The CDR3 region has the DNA TGTGCCAGCAGCTTTTGGTTGAGTGAAGCTTTCTTT. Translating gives CASSFWLSEAFF. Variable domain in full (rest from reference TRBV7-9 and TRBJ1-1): DTGVSQNPRHKITKRGQNVTFRCDPISEHNRLYWYRQTLGQGPEFLTYFQNEAQLEKSRLLSDRFSAERPKGSFSTLEIQRTEQGDSAMYLCASSFWLSEAFFGQGTRLTVV.

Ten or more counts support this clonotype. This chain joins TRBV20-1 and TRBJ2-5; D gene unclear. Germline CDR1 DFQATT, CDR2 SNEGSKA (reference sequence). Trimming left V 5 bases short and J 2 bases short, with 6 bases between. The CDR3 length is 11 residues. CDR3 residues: CSALRQETQYF. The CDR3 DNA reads TGCAGTGCTTTGAGACAAGAGACCCAGTACTTC.

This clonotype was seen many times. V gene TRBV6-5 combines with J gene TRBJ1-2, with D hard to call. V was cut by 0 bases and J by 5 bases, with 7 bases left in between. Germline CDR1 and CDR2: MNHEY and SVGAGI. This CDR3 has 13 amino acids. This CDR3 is CASSYSEGYGYTF. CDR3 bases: TGTGCCAGCAGTTACTCGGAAGGGTATGGCTACACCTTC.

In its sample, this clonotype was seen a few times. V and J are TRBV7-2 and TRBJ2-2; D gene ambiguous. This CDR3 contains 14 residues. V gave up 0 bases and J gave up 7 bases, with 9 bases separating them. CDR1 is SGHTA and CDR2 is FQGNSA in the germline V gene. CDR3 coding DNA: TGTGCCAGCAGCTTAGCCGAATGGGGCGGGGAGCTGTTTTTT. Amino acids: CASSLAEWGGELFF. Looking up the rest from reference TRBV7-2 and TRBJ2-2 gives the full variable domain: GAGVSQSPSNKVTEKGKDVELRCDPISGHTALYWYRQSLGQGLEFLIYFQGNSAPDKSGLPSDRFSAERTGGSVSTLTIQRTQQEDSAVYLCASSLAEWGGELFFGEGSRLTVL.

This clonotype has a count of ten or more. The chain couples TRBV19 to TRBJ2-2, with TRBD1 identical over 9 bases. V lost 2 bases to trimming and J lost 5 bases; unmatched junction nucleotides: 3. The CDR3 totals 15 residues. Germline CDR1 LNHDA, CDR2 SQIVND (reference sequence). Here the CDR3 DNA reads TGTGCCAGTAGTATAAAACAGGGGGCAACCGGGGAGCTGTTTTTT. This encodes CASSIKQGATGELFF.

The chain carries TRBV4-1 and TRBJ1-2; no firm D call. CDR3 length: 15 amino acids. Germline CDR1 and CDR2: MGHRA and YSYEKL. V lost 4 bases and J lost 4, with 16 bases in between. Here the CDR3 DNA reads TGCGCCAGCAGCCCCTACCAGTTGGATGTCTATGGCTACACCTTC. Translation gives CASSPYQLDVYGYTF.

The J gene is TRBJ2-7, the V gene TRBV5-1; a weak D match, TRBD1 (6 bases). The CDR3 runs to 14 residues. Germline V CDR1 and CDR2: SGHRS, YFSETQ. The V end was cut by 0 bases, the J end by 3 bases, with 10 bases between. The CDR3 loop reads CASSLADSHYEQYF. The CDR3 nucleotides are TGCGCCAGCAGCTTGGCGGACAGCCACTACGAGCAGTACTTC. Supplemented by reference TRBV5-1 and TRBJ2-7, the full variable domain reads KAGVTQTPRYLIKTRGQQVTLSCSPISGHRSVSWYQQTPGQGLQFLFEYFSETQRNKGNFPGRFSGRQFSNSRSEMNVSTLELGDSALYLCASSLADSHYEQYFGPGTRLTVT.

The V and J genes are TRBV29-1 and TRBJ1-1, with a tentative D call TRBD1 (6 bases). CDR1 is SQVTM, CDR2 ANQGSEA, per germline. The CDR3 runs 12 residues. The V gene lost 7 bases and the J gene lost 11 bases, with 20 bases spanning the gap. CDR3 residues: CSAHRDNTYAFF. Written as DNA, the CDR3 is TGCAGCGCCCATCGGGACAACACCTACGCTTTCTTT.

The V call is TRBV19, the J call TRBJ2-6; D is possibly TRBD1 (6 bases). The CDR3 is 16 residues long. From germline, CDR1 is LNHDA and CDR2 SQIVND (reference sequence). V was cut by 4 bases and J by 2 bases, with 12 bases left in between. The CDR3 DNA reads TGTGCCAGTAGTAAGGGGGTTGGCACTGGGGCCAACGTCCTGACTTTC. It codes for CASSKGVGTGANVLTF.